This T cell receptor (beta chain) was observed in a study of blood T cells in healthy people across ages. A J-beta primer mix and a sample-barcoded 5' primer were used in a second PCR of about 7 to 12 cycles. MiXCR, applied by TCRdb to the 5' RACE reads, yields one record per CDR3 protein. The table has around 620,000 distinct CDR3 sequences, approximately 25% seen once. The CDR3 is made up of 17 amino acids. V trimming: 2 bases; J trimming: 2 bases; junction bases outside the gene matches: 5. Germline lookup yields CDR1 KGHSH and CDR2 LQKENI. The receptor was derived from a woman in her sixties or seventies in good health. The gene calls are TRBV18 and TRBJ2-5; 13 nucleotides match TRBD2. The sequenced material came from blood. The CDR3 reads CASSPGLAGALQETQYF. The DNA of the CDR3 is TGTGCCAGCTCACCAGGACTAGCGGGGGCCTTACAAGAGACCCAGTACTTC.